Sequencing of this T cell receptor (beta chain) was carried out in a study of CD8 T cells in ankylosing spondylitis. Study-level findings and limits: Ankylosing spondylitis blood appeared to be characterized by a TCR beta motif of under 10 highly homologous variants.

The V and J ends lost 5 bases and 3 bases respectively, with 8 bases between them. Germline CDR1 is MDHEN and CDR2 is SYDVKM. There are 13 residues in the CDR3. TCRdb analysed the 5' RACE reads with MiXCR anew, one entry per CDR3 protein. The sample lists around 770,000 distinct CDR3 sequences; about 11% were seen once. This clonotype appeared a few times. What it recognizes is unknown. Sequenced input: blood, either unsorted or a sorted T cell fraction (not recorded which). The rearrangement links TRBV28 to TRBJ2-4, with D tentatively TRBD1 (5 bases). This TCR derives from a male donor with ankylosing spondylitis. In DNA, the CDR3 is TGTGCCAGCAGTAGGGGAAGCAAAAACATTCAGTACTTC. Protein sequence: CASSRGSKNIQYF.